The 13 T cell receptor beta chains reported below all come from one sample, sequenced in a study of response to subunit inactivated influenza vaccine (dated by TCRdb to about 2018). The library came from RT-PCR. TCRdb lists the instrument as Illumina HiSeq 2500. TCRdb applied fastp at Q25 and MiXCR to the public reads, then kept only in-frame beta chains. Records with the same CDR3 protein are collapsed into one entry carrying the most frequent genes and DNA. This sample lists some 200,000 distinct CDR3 sequences; over 9.5% were detected once. In total, the top ten clones hold about 29% of the sample. The data were also submitted as part of a second study, on T cells expressing NK-cell markers. The second study's authors report: 5'RACE template switching, by which a universal primer site and unique molecular identifiers were added, was used to make TCR beta cDNA libraries.

The sample consisted of CD8+ T cells sorted from PBMCs, taken less than 13 days after vaccination. The source is a man between 45 and 60 years old who received an inactivated influenza vaccine. Donor details come from another sample of the same person, matched by shared clones.

This clonotype was recorded a few times. The rearrangement uses TRBV27 and TRBJ1-1, with TRBD1 matching 9 bases. The CDR3 loop spans 15 amino acids. The junction had 11 bases not matched to a gene; V was cut back by 4 bases and J by 8 bases. Germline CDR1 and CDR2: MNHEY and SMNVEV (reference sequence). This CDR3 reads CASSSIDRGFPEAFF. As DNA, the CDR3 is TGTGCCAGCAGTTCGATCGACAGGGGGTTTCCAGAAGCTTTCTTT.

This clonotype was recorded at least ten times. The chain uses TRBV5-1 and TRBJ2-3; D gene ambiguous. Per the germline V gene, CDR1 is SGHRS and CDR2 is YFSETQ. V was pared by 1 base and J by 0 bases, with 12 bases between. CDR3 size: 16 residues. The DNA for the CDR3 is TGCGCCAGCAGCTTGCCCCAACCTTTTAGCACAGATACGCAGTATTTT. It encodes CASSLPQPFSTDTQYF.

This clonotype was recorded a few times. The chain carries TRBV6-1 and TRBJ2-7; perhaps TRBD1 as D (5 bases). Germline V CDR1 and CDR2: MNHNS, SASEGT. The CDR3 contains 14 residues. Trimming left V 7 bases short and J 4 bases short, with 17 bases between. The CDR3 region has the DNA TGTGCCAGCAACCCAGATCGGACATTTTACGAGCAGTACTTC. It encodes CASNPDRTFYEQYF.

This clonotype was detected only a few times. The CDR3 region has the DNA TGTGCCTGGAGAATTGGGTACGAGCAGTACTTC. Amino acids: CAWRIGYEQYF. The chain combines TRBV30 with TRBJ2-7; D gene ambiguous. Trimming took 3 bases from V and 4 from J, leaving 7 bases between them. The CDR3 spans 11 residues. Looked up from germline, CDR1 is GTSNPN and CDR2 is SVGIG (reference sequence). The complete variable domain, with remaining parts taken from reference TRBV30 and TRBJ2-7, reads SQTIHQWPATLVQPVGSPLSLECTVEGTSNPNLYWYRQAAGRGLQLLFYSVGIGQISSEVPQNLSASRPQDRQFILSSKKLLLSDSGFYLCAWRIGYEQYFGPGTRLTVT.

This clonotype occurred many times. J is TRBJ2-5 and V is TRBV5-1; possible D gene TRBD1, 7 bases. The CDR3 sequence is 15 residues long. V was shortened by 4 bases and J by 4 bases, with 17 bases between the two germline ends. Germline CDR1 and CDR2: SGHRS and YFSETQ. The CDR3 sequence: CASSGGDSSGETQYF. In DNA form, the CDR3 reads TGCGCCAGCAGCGGCGGGGACAGCAGCGGAGAGACCCAGTACTTC.

The chain links TRBV6-1 to TRBJ2-3, with D possibly being TRBD1 or TRBD2 (6 bases each). Trimming took off 8 bases at V and 2 bases at J, with 20 bases between the two ends. The CDR3 length is 16 residues. Germline CDR1 MNHNS, CDR2 SASEGT. CDR3 DNA: TGTGCCAGCCCCACCTCCGGGGGCGCCCCCACAGATACGCAGTATTTT. It translates to CASPTSGGAPTDTQYF.

This clonotype was counted only a few times. V is TRBV11-2 and J is TRBJ2-3; 7 bases fit TRBD2. The CDR3 sequence is 15 residues long. V was pared by 5 bases and J by 0 bases, with 5 bases of the junction left unmatched. Germline CDR1 reads SGHAT; CDR2 reads FQNNGV. DNA for the CDR3: TGTGCCAGCAGCGCCATTAGCGGGAGCACAGATACGCAGTATTTT. Encoded protein: CASSAISGSTDTQYF.

This clonotype came up a few times. This chain connects TRBV12-3 or TRBV12-4 to TRBJ2-2; D unresolved. The CDR3 contains 14 residues. V lost 2 bases and J 1 base, leaving 5 bases between the germline ends. The CDR3 DNA sequence: TGTGCCAGCAGTTTACAGGAGAACACCGGGGAGCTGTTTTTT. Translated, it gives CASSLQENTGELFF.

This clonotype showed up just a few times. J is TRBJ2-1 and V is TRBV9, with 10 bases fitting TRBD2. The V gene end was trimmed by 4 bases and the J gene end by 3 bases; junction bases not matched to a gene: 4. This CDR3 has 15 amino acids. Looked up from germline, CDR1 is SGDLS and CDR2 is YYNGEE. The CDR3 protein is CASSPGLASYNEQFF. As DNA, the CDR3 is TGTGCCAGCAGCCCGGGACTAGCGAGCTACAATGAGCAGTTCTTC.

The table lists this clonotype with many counts. CDR3 sequence reads: CASSLHSASSYNEQFF. The CDR3 region has the DNA TGTGCCAGCAGTCTACATAGCGCCAGCTCCTACAATGAGCAGTTCTTC. J is TRBJ2-1 and V is TRBV27, with D tentatively TRBD2 (5 bases). Trimming pared 5 bases from V and 0 bases from J, leaving 14 bases between. The CDR3 spans 16 residues. Germline assignment: CDR1 MNHEY and CDR2 SMNVEV (reference sequence).

This chain uses TRBV9 with TRBJ1-1, with 7 bases fitting TRBD1. The CDR3 has 16 residues. Germline V CDR1 and CDR2: SGDLS, YYNGEE. V lost 0 bases to trimming and J lost 4 bases; unmatched junction nucleotides: 9. The CDR3 loop is CASSVARDSSATEAFF. The CDR3 DNA sequence: TGTGCCAGCAGCGTAGCCCGGGACAGTTCGGCCACTGAAGCTTTCTTT.

Only a few counts were recorded for this clonotype. V and J are TRBV4-2 and TRBJ2-7, with 10 bases lining up with TRBD2. Germline V gene data show CDR1 as LGHNA and CDR2 as YNFKEQ. The CDR3 length is 17 residues. J gave up 5 bases and V 4 bases, and 14 bases lay outside the gene matches. In DNA form, the CDR3 reads TGTGCCAGCAGCCCCCGGACCAGCGGGGGGGCCATCCACGAGCAGTACTTC. Translating gives CASSPRTSGGAIHEQYF.

A few counts support this clonotype. J is TRBJ2-2 and V is TRBV6-5; D uncertain. V lost 0 bases and J lost 0, with 5 bases in between. Germline assignment: CDR1 MNHEY and CDR2 SVGAGI. This CDR3 has 15 amino acids. For the CDR3, the DNA is TGTGCCAGCAGTTACTCGAGCACGAACACCGGGGAGCTGTTTTTT. This encodes CASSYSSTNTGELFF.